The source of this TCR beta chain is a study of blood T cell repertoires in COVID-19. Only in-frame clones appear in the TCRdb table, and some are missing; sequencing was by immunoSEQ multiplex PCR. The table includes about half a million clones, roughly 88% detected once. The length of the CDR3 is 16 residues. CDR1 is SGHTA, CDR2 FQGNSA, per germline. The junction had 13 bases not matched to a gene; V was cut back by 5 bases and J by 7 bases. The genes are TRBV7-2 and TRBJ2-1; 8 nucleotides align to TRBD2. The sample consisted of peripheral blood. The origin of this receptor is a human donor in a cohort sampled during active COVID-19. The CDR3 reads CASSRASGLSGNEQFF. As DNA, the CDR3 is TGTGCCAGCAGCCGGGCTAGCGGGCTAAGTGGGAATGAGCAGTTCTTC.